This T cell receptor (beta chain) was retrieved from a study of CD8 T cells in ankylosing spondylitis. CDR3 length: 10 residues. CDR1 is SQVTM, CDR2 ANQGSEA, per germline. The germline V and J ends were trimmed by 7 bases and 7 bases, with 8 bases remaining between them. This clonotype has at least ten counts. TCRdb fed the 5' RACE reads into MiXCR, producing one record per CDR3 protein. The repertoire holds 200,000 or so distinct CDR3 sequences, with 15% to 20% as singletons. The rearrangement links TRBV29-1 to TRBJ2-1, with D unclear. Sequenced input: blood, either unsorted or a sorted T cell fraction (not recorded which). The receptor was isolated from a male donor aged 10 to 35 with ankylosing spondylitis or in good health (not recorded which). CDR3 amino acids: CSAVRNEQFF. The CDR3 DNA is TGCAGCGCGGTCAGAAATGAGCAGTTCTTC.